A single sample gave rise to the 18 T cell receptor beta chains below, sequenced in a study of blood T cells in healthy people across ages. Sample-barcoded 5' priming and a J-beta primer mix drove a second PCR of roughly 7 to 11 cycles. TCRdb reprocessed the 5' RACE reads with MiXCR, giving one entry per CDR3 protein. The sample carries some 880,000 distinct CDR3 sequences, 35% to 40% recorded once. Sequences were obtained from blood. The receptors stem from a man between 18 and 29 years old in good health.

In its sample, this clonotype was seen many times. This chain connects TRBV25-1 to TRBJ2-1; TRBD1 matches at 7 bases. Looked up from germline, CDR1 is MGHDK and CDR2 is SYGVNS. The CDR3 is 15 residues long. V shed 3 bases and J 4 bases; nucleotides not matched to a gene: 6. The CDR3 DNA is TGTGCCAGCAGTGACAGGGCAGGGGGATACAATGAGCAGTTCTTC. It yields the protein CASSDRAGGYNEQFF. The variable domain in full, with the rest retrieved from reference TRBV25-1 and TRBJ2-1, is EADIYQTPRYLVIGTGKKITLECSQTMGHDKMYWYQQDPGMELHLIHYSYGVNSTEKGDLSSESTVSRIRTEHFPLTLESARPSHTSQYLCASSDRAGGYNEQFFGPGTRLTVL.

This clonotype showed up just a few times. The chain employs TRBV4-3 and TRBJ1-1; D perhaps matches TRBD1 (5 bases). Germline V gene lookup returns CDR1 LGHNA and CDR2 YSLEER. This CDR3 has 16 residues. V was pared by 0 bases and J by 0 bases, with 11 bases between. CDR3 sequence reads: CASSQDNTGVNTEAFF. The DNA of the CDR3 is TGCGCCAGCAGCCAAGATAATACGGGGGTGAACACTGAAGCTTTCTTT.

The V call is TRBV9, the J call TRBJ2-1, with D maybe TRBD1 (6 bases). V lost 3 bases, J lost 8 bases, and 24 bases lay in between. The CDR3 has 17 residues. Germline-derived CDR1 and CDR2 are SGDLS and YYNGEE. The CDR3 loop is CASSATLPLGRGDEQFF. In DNA, the CDR3 is TGTGCCAGCAGCGCAACCCTCCCTTTAGGCAGGGGCGATGAGCAGTTCTTC.

The chain couples TRBV12-3 or TRBV12-4 to TRBJ1-1; D is unclear. The V end was cut by 3 bases, the J end by 4 bases, with 12 bases between. The CDR3 is 14 amino acids. CDR3: CASSFQRAATEAFF. CDR3 in DNA: TGTGCCAGCAGTTTCCAACGAGCGGCCACTGAAGCTTTCTTT.

A word on this clonotype: A much larger clone sits a single nucleotide away, making a read error possible. This chain uses TRBV15 with TRBJ2-3; 8 bases are a match to TRBD1. The CDR3 runs 15 residues. CDR1 LNHNV and CDR2 YYDKDF come from the germline V gene (reference sequence). The CDR3: CATSLDRERADMQYF. CDR3 nucleotides: TGTGCCACCAGCCTGGACAGGGAAAGGGCAGATATGCAGTATTTT.

This clonotype was observed many times. The rearrangement joins TRBV29-1 to TRBJ2-5; possible D gene TRBD2, 6 bases. The ends were cut back, 7 bases at V and 4 bases at J, with 19 bases in the middle. The CDR3 covers 14 residues. Germline V gene lookup returns CDR1 SQVTM and CDR2 ANQGSEA. CDR3 sequence reads: CSARVGGLGETQYF. CDR3 nucleotide sequence: TGCAGCGCTCGTGTAGGAGGGCTAGGAGAGACCCAGTACTTC.

This chain joins TRBV4-3 and TRBJ2-1, with D perhaps TRBD2 (6 bases). Trimming took 0 bases from V and 13 from J, leaving 19 bases between them. In germline, CDR1 is LGHNA, CDR2 YSLEER. The CDR3 spans 15 residues. For the CDR3, the DNA is TGCGCCAGCAGCCAAGATGCAGTGCTTCGGGAGACCCAGTTCTTC. The encoded protein is CASSQDAVLRETQFF.

The CDR3 DNA reads TGTGCCAGCAGTAAACGGACTAGCCACGAGCAGTACTTC. It translates to CASSKRTSHEQYF. J is TRBJ2-7 and V is TRBV6-2 or TRBV6-3; 8 bases fit TRBD2. The V gene's germline CDR1 is MNHEY and CDR2 SVGEGT. The CDR3 has 13 residues. The V and J ends lost 5 bases and 5 bases, in that order; junction bases with no gene match: 5.

This chain joins TRBV12-3 or TRBV12-4 and TRBJ2-3; 8 nucleotides line up with TRBD2. CDR3 size: 13 residues. Germline trimming cut 6 bases from V and 11 bases from J; bases unmatched to any gene: 10. The CDR3 nucleotides read TGTGCCAGCAGCGACACACTAGCGGCGATGCAGTATTTT. Its protein product is CASSDTLAAMQYF.

The genes are TRBV2 and TRBJ2-1, with TRBD2 matching over 12 bases. The V gene's germline CDR1 is SNHLY and CDR2 FYNNEI. This CDR3 has 15 amino acids. V shed 4 bases, J shed 5 bases, and the junction held 3 bases outside the gene matches. The CDR3 region is CASSVWTSGDNEQFF. The DNA of the CDR3 is TGTGCCAGCAGTGTCTGGACTAGCGGGGACAATGAGCAGTTCTTC.

This clonotype was observed a few times. The gene calls are TRBV24-1 and TRBJ2-3; D could derive from TRBD1 or TRBD2 (5 bases each). The CDR3 spans 15 residues. Germline CDR1 is KGHDR and CDR2 is SFDVKD. V lost 7 bases, J lost 1 base, and 14 bases lay in between. The CDR3 sequence: CATRAGTGGTDTQYF. In DNA form, the CDR3 reads TGTGCCACCAGGGCCGGGACGGGTGGCACAGATACGCAGTATTTT.

A remark on this clonotype: This may arise from a read error, as a much more abundant clone is one base away. J is TRBJ2-1 and V is TRBV4-3; 8 nucleotides agree with TRBD1. The ends lost 5 bases at V and 7 bases at J; junction bases unmatched: 7. Germline V gene lookup returns CDR1 LGHNA and CDR2 YSLEER. The CDR3 consists of 14 residues. The CDR3 DNA is TGCGCCAGCAGCTGGGCAGGGGGCCGAAATGAGCAGTTCTTC. Its translation is CASSWAGGRNEQFF.

Many counts were recorded for this clonotype. The chain employs TRBV9 and TRBJ2-3; 11 bases are shared with TRBD2. Trimming removed 4 bases from V and 6 bases from J; junction bases left unmatched: 7. CDR1 SGDLS and CDR2 YYNGEE come from the germline V gene. This CDR3 is built from 15 residues. The CDR3 loop reads CASSYSGGASDTQYF. CDR3 DNA sequence: TGTGCCAGCAGCTATAGCGGGGGGGCCTCGGATACGCAGTATTTT.

This clonotype appeared a few times. This rearrangement joins TRBV27 to TRBJ2-5; D unresolved. Trimming took off 7 bases at V and 1 base at J, with 16 bases between the two ends. The CDR3 is made up of 15 amino acids. The germline V gene has CDR1 MNHEY and CDR2 SMNVEV (reference sequence). The CDR3 reads CASKTDTTSQETQYF. CDR3 nucleotide sequence: TGTGCCAGCAAGACCGATACTACAAGCCAAGAGACCCAGTACTTC.

The chain has TRBV5-1 and TRBJ2-1, with D possibly matching TRBD1 (5 bases). Germline V CDR1 and CDR2: SGHRS, YFSETQ. This CDR3 is 14 amino acids long. Trimming pared 4 bases from V and 10 bases from J, leaving 18 bases between. Written as DNA, the CDR3 is TGCGCCAGCAGCACCGCTCTGAACTCAGGGGAGCAGTTCTTC. This codes for CASSTALNSGEQFF.

This sequence joins TRBV6-6 and TRBJ2-1, with 7 nucleotides matching TRBD1. The J call is in doubt because the DNA end fits TRBJ2-7 better. The CDR3 covers 17 residues. Germline V CDR1 and CDR2: MNHNY, SVGAGI (reference sequence). The CDR3 sequence: CASSTRVRDSSYNEQYF. CDR3 DNA sequence: TGTGCCAGCAGTACTAGAGTCCGGGACAGCTCCTACAATGAGCAGTACTTC.

This chain connects TRBV20-1 to TRBJ2-1, with D tentatively TRBD1 (5 bases). The germline V gene has CDR1 DFQATT and CDR2 SNEGSKA (reference sequence). Trimming removed 2 bases from V and 10 bases from J, with 18 bases in between. CDR3 length: 14 amino acids. Here the CDR3 reads CSARNLGRADEQFF. The CDR3 DNA follows: TGCAGTGCTAGAAATTTGGGCAGGGCGGACGAGCAGTTCTTC.

The gene calls are TRBV20-1 and TRBJ2-1; D may correspond to TRBD1 or TRBD2 (5 bases each). The better agreement between TRBJ2-7 and the DNA end casts doubt on the J call. CDR1 and CDR2 from the germline V gene are DFQATT and SNEGSKA (reference sequence). The CDR3 contains 15 residues. The CDR3 protein is CSALEGSSSYNEQYF. The CDR3 region has the DNA TGCAGTGCTCTAGAGGGGAGTAGCTCCTACAATGAGCAGTACTTC.